A selection of T cell receptor beta chains follows, all from one sample in a study of T-cell reconstitution after alpha-beta-depleted transplantation in children. TCRdb reprocessed the PCR reads with MiXCR, giving one entry per CDR3 protein. Seen here are around 250,000 distinct CDR3 sequences, 9.9% observed once, and the top ten hold about 9.5%. Sequencing was performed on PBMCs from the stem cell graft donor, taken from the stem cell graft. Source of these receptors: a human donor who donated a stem cell graft to a child with SCID. Both conserved end residues are part of each CDR3. The order of the fields is D gene, V gene, clone size, J gene, CDR3 DNA, CDR3 protein. The D gene is left open where the match is weak. Rows may omit the clone size; those that give it use once, few, many or a size class.

>NA|TRBV6-1|NA|TRBJ1-1
TGTGCCAGCAGCGAAGATCAGGTTCGGAGGGGTGAAGCTTTCTTT
CASSEDQVRRGEAFF
>TRBD1|TRBV29-1|NA|TRBJ2-2
TGCAGCGTCGCTCCCATAGACGGGACAGGAGGAAACACCGGGGAGCTGTTTTTT
CSVAPIDGTGGNTGELFF
>NA|TRBV12-3/TRBV12-4|NA|TRBJ2-7
TGTGCCAGCAGTTTACAGGGATACTACGAGCAGTACTTC
CASSLQGYYEQYF
>TRBD2|TRBV5-1|NA|TRBJ2-1
TGCGCCAGCAGCTTGGGGGGGGGACTTAATGAGCAGTTCTTC
CASSLGGGLNEQFF
>TRBD1|TRBV7-8|NA|TRBJ1-5
TGTGCCAGCAGCGCCCGGACAGGTCAGCCCCAGCATTTT
CASSARTGQPQHF
>NA|TRBV20-1|many|TRBJ2-7
TGCAGTGCCTCTAAGGACACCCCGTACGAGCAGTACTTC
CSASKDTPYEQYF
>TRBD2|TRBV10-3|few|TRBJ2-2
TGTGCCATCAGTGACTTGGGGGGGGACACCGGGGAGCTGTTTTTT
CAISDLGGDTGELFF
>NA|TRBV5-1|many|TRBJ1-1
TGCGCCAGCGGGGCTGGACAGAACACTGAAGCTTTCTTT
CASGAGQNTEAFF
>TRBD1|TRBV18|NA|TRBJ2-2
TGTGCCAGCTCAACTTACCCACAGGGGCACACCGGGGAGCTGTTTTTT
CASSTYPQGHTGELFF
>NA|TRBV10-3|few|TRBJ1-5
TGTGCCATCAGTCGCGATAGCAATCAGCCCCAGCATTTT
CAISRDSNQPQHF
>NA|TRBV7-9|NA|TRBJ2-7
TGTGCCAGCAGCCCTTACAGCTACGAGCAGTACTTC
CASSPYSYEQYF
>TRBD1|TRBV27|few|TRBJ1-2
TGTGCCAGCAGAGGGACAGGGGGCGCCAGGTATGGCTACACCTTC
CASRGTGGARYGYTF
>NA|TRBV20-1|few|TRBJ2-1
TGCAGTGCTAGAGATGGGCGGTCTGGTAATGAGCAGTTCTTC
CSARDGRSGNEQFF
>NA|TRBV11-2|NA|TRBJ2-6
TGTGCCAGCAGCTTAGTGGGACAAGGGAGAGCTGGGGCCAACGTCCTGACTTTC
CASSLVGQGRAGANVLTF
>TRBD1|TRBV7-8|few|TRBJ2-7
TGTGCCAGCAGCTTAGATCCCGGGACAGCTACCTACGAGCAGTACTTC
CASSLDPGTATYEQYF
>TRBD1|TRBV12-3/TRBV12-4|few|TRBJ2-2
TGTGCCAGCACCCCGACAGGGAGGAACACCGGGGAGCTGTTTTTT
CASTPTGRNTGELFF
>NA|TRBV20-1|many|TRBJ2-7
TGCAGTGCTAAGACCAGGGAATTCGCCTACGAGCAGTACTTC
CSAKTREFAYEQYF
>NA|TRBV2|few|TRBJ1-4
TGTGCCAGCACAATGACAGAGGAAAAACTGTTTTTT
CASTMTEEKLFF
>NA|TRBV5-1|many|TRBJ1-1
TGCGCCAGCAGCTGGGGACCCGGGACGGGGAACACTGAAGCTTTCTTT
CASSWGPGTGNTEAFF
>NA|TRBV12-3/TRBV12-4|many|TRBJ1-2
TGTGCCAGCAGTTTAGAAGGTTCGGGCGGCTACACCTTC
CASSLEGSGGYTF
>NA|TRBV20-1|few|TRBJ2-1
TGCAGTGCTAGAGTCATAAACTACAATGAGCAGTTCTTC
CSARVINYNEQFF
>TRBD1|TRBV5-1|many|TRBJ2-7
TGCGCCAGCAGCTCCGACAGGGGTGGGCAGTACTTC
CASSSDRGGQYF
>NA|TRBV11-2|few|TRBJ2-7
TGTGCCAGCAGCGCTACTGGCGGGTTCTACGAGCAGTACTTC
CASSATGGFYEQYF
>TRBD1|TRBV12-3/TRBV12-4|NA|TRBJ2-3
TGTGCCAGCAGTTCGAGACGACAGGGTACAGATACGCAGTATTTT
CASSSRRQGTDTQYF
>NA|TRBV3-1|NA|TRBJ2-1
TGTGCCAGCAGCCCCAGGGGGGTCTACAATGAGCAGTTCTTC
CASSPRGVYNEQFF
>NA|TRBV6-5|many|TRBJ2-3
TGTGCCAGCAGTTACTCGACCCCCGCGAGGGGCGCCGGGGATACGCAGTATTTT
CASSYSTPARGAGDTQYF
>NA|TRBV5-1|few|TRBJ2-3
TGCGCCAGCACCGCAAGTTCAGATACGCAGTATTTT
CASTASSDTQYF
>NA|TRBV27|many|TRBJ1-2
TGTGCCAGCAGTTCACTCGACGGGGACTATGGCTACACCTTC
CASSSLDGDYGYTF